This is a list of T cell receptor beta chains from one sample in a study of CD8 T cells in Susac syndrome. TCRdb re-derived calls from the immunoSEQ multiplex PCR reads in MiXCR, one entry per CDR3 protein. The sample consists of fewer than 200,000 distinct CDR3 sequences, over 75% of them appearing once. The sequenced material came from CD4+ T cells from PBMCs. Every receptor here comes from a human donor with Susac syndrome. Each CDR3 is given with its conserved first and last residue.

v_call cdr3_aa
TRBV5-1 CASSYRLEIDEQFF
TRBV10-3 CAISEQGGLTYEQYF
TRBV6-1 CASRKGVRKGGSSYNEQFF
TRBV11-2 CASSSRLSNTGELFF
TRBV15 CATSRATAASGYTF
TRBV7-9 CASSFPGNYGYTF
TRBV16 CASSHASNTEAFF
TRBV5-4 CASSQGQNNEQFF
TRBV3-1 CATEDVGNQFF
TRBV6-5 CASSSQGRDDGYTF
TRBV5-1 CASRDDRVNTEAFF
TRBV20-1 CSVILPLSGLATEQFF
TRBV7-8 CASRRNRGEKNTEAFF
TRBV3-1 CASSQDLLSYEQYF
TRBV5-1 CASSTSGTGVHEQYF
TRBV6-5 CASSYRGQGRGTEAFF
TRBV7-2 CASSSNSGGDETQYF
TRBV2 CASRGQVRSYEQYF
TRBV10-2 CASRMELAGNYEQYF
TRBV5-1 CASRGLAGYTQYF
TRBV7-9 CASSPGGGPPQHF
TRBV5-1 CASSLEAGGSRPEAFF